This T cell receptor beta chain stems from a study of post-analysis software for immune sequencing data. As for the study in general: There were relapsing-remitting, secondary progressive and progressive-relapsing multiple sclerosis among the disease courses included.

Unique molecular identifiers tagged the TCR beta cDNA libraries. TCRdb fed the PCR reads into MiXCR, producing one record per CDR3 protein. This sample has about 800,000 distinct CDR3 sequences, with around 27% found just once. As regards this clonotype: Antigen unknown.

General study points: Controls showed lower frequencies than patients for roughly five TRBV segments, and TRBV5-6, TRBV5-1 and TRBV20-1 were among these.

Looked up from germline, CDR1 is DFQATT and CDR2 is SNEGSKA (reference sequence). The CDR3 loop spans 13 amino acids. Between the trimmed V and J ends, which lost 8 bases and 1 base, there was a span of 13 bases. Sequenced sample: blood. The receptor was isolated from a girl aged 10-17 years with multiple sclerosis. This rearrangement joins TRBV20-1 to TRBJ2-3, with D perhaps matching TRBD2 (7 bases). This chain's CDR3 is CSPRGAGTDTQYF. Here the CDR3 DNA reads TGCAGTCCCCGGGGGGCTGGCACAGATACGCAGTATTTT.